A selection of T cell receptor beta chains follows, all from one sample in a study of CD8+CD57+ T cells in acquired aplastic anemia. TCRdb re-called the reads with MiXCR, one entry per CDR3 protein. Altogether 200,000 or so distinct CDR3 sequences are present, around 65% being singletons, with the ten largest covering 46%. The sequenced material came from sorted CD4+, CD8+, or CD8+CD57+ T cells (not recorded which) from PBMCs. These receptors all come from a human donor with severe aplastic anemia or a healthy control (not recorded which). Both conserved end residues are part of each CDR3. A D gene is named only where the DNA matches it firmly. Only part of the rows carry a size: once, few, many, or a class if the clone is expanded.

TRBJ1-3 15 - - TRBV12-3/TRBV12-4 CASGCPETGGNTIYF TGTGCCAGCGGCTGCCCCGAGACTGGGGGAAACACCATATATTTT
TRBJ2-6 16 - - TRBV20-1 CSARELHRAGANVLTF TGCAGTGCTAGAGAGCTCCATAGGGCTGGGGCCAACGTCCTGACTTTC
TRBJ2-2 14 - TRBD1 TRBV15 CATSPGTVTGELFF TGTGCCACCAGCCCCGGGACAGTCACCGGGGAGCTGTTTTTT
TRBJ2-3 16 many - TRBV2 CASSNDRGGSTDTQYF TGTGCCAGCAGTAATGACAGAGGGGGGAGCACAGATACGCAGTATTTT
TRBJ2-7 14 - TRBD2 TRBV2 CASSLVGEGHEQYF TGTGCCAGCAGTTTAGTGGGGGAGGGCCACGAGCAGTACTTC
TRBJ2-7 14 few - TRBV10-3 CAIKRDGSTYEQYF TGTGCCATCAAGAGGGACGGTTCAACCTACGAGCAGTACTTC
TRBJ1-1 12 - - TRBV10-3 CAALGPNAEAFF TGTGCCGCCCTGGGACCTAACGCTGAAGCTTTCTTT
TRBJ2-5 12 - - TRBV29-1 CSALGGQETQYF TGCAGCGCCCTGGGGGGACAAGAGACCCAGTACTTC
TRBJ2-1 14 many TRBD2 TRBV12-3/TRBV12-4 CASSPLWGGDEQFF TGTGCCAGCAGCCCTCTTTGGGGGGGAGATGAGCAGTTCTTC
TRBJ1-1 14 many - TRBV19 CASSKQGGNTEAFF TGTGCCAGTAGTAAACAGGGCGGGAACACTGAAGCTTTCTTT
TRBJ2-7 15 - - TRBV12-3/TRBV12-4 CASKPSGTGSYEQYF TGTGCCAGCAAACCGTCCGGGACCGGGTCCTACGAGCAGTACTTC
TRBJ2-1 12 few - TRBV6-4 CASSEVGLGQFF TGTGCCAGCAGTGAGGTGGGGCTTGGGCAGTTCTTC
TRBJ2-1 15 - - TRBV2 CASSQVVQLYNEQFF TGTGCCAGCAGCCAAGTTGTTCAGCTCTACAATGAGCAGTTCTTC
TRBJ2-7 14 - TRBD1 TRBV25-1 CASARGQGRYEQYF TGTGCCAGTGCCCGGGGACAGGGGAGATACGAGCAGTACTTC
TRBJ2-5 13 - TRBD1 TRBV29-1 CSVRRDRGQTQYF TGCAGCGTTCGTCGGGACAGGGGGCAGACCCAGTACTTC
TRBJ1-5 15 few - TRBV20-1 CSASGGGGSNQPQHF TGCAGTGCTAGCGGGGGCGGGGGAAGCAATCAGCCCCAGCATTTT
TRBJ1-6 12 - - TRBV6-1 CASSVGVSPLHF TGTGCCAGCAGCGTTGGGGTTTCACCCCTCCACTTT
TRBJ1-2 13 many TRBD1 TRBV10-2 CASSSDRGYGYTF TGCGCCAGCAGCTCTGACAGGGGGTATGGCTACACCTTC
TRBJ2-7 13 - TRBD2 TRBV10-1 CAITSGHSYEQYF TGCGCCATCACTAGCGGACATTCCTACGAGCAGTACTTC
TRBJ2-7 13 - TRBD1 TRBV29-1 CSVEGDRPYEQYF TGCAGCGTTGAAGGGGACAGACCCTACGAGCAGTACTTC
TRBJ2-2 17 - TRBD2 TRBV7-6 CASSLSSAGGRTGELFF TGTGCCAGCAGCTTATCATCAGCGGGAGGTCGCACCGGGGAGCTGTTTTTT
TRBJ2-5 17 many TRBD1 TRBV6-6 CASSGHPGTGSEETQYF TGTGCCAGCAGCGGACACCCCGGGACAGGGTCAGAAGAGACCCAGTACTTC
TRBJ1-4 13 many - TRBV2 CASLGGAGEKLFF TGTGCCAGCCTCGGGGGGGCTGGTGAAAAACTGTTTTTT
TRBJ2-1 17 once TRBD1 TRBV7-6 CASSSHGQGIPHNEQFF TGTGCCAGCAGCTCGCATGGACAGGGTATTCCCCACAATGAGCAGTTCTTC
TRBJ2-2 15 - TRBD1 TRBV4-3 CASSQRDRDTGELFF TGCGCCAGCAGCCAAAGGGACAGGGACACCGGGGAGCTGTTTTTT
TRBJ1-6 18 - - TRBV24-1 CATSDLTEPSSYNSPLHF TGTGCCACCAGTGACCTGACAGAGCCCAGCTCCTATAATTCACCCCTCCACTTT
TRBJ2-5 14 many - TRBV6-5 CASRGLYRQETQYF TGTGCCAGCAGGGGGTTGTATCGGCAAGAGACCCAGTACTTC
TRBJ1-6 13 once - TRBV5-6 CASSLYRLSPLHF TGTGCCAGCAGCTTGTATAGGTTGTCACCCCTCCACTTT
TRBJ1-2 15 - TRBD1 TRBV7-9 CASSSGTGPNYGYTF TGTGCCAGCAGCAGTGGGACAGGTCCGAACTATGGCTACACCTTC
TRBJ1-1 15 once TRBD1 TRBV9 CASSVSQGARTEAFF TGTGCCAGCAGCGTATCACAGGGGGCGCGCACTGAAGCTTTCTTT
TRBJ2-7 15 - TRBD2 TRBV5-1 CASSSGTSGQGEQYF TGCGCCAGCAGCTCCGGGACTAGCGGCCAGGGCGAGCAGTACTTC
TRBJ2-1 13 many TRBD2 TRBV11-3 CASRQRGGEEQFF TGTGCCAGCAGGCAGCGGGGGGGGGAGGAGCAGTTCTTC
TRBJ2-1 18 few TRBD2 TRBV2 CASIRRSGGGSINNEQFF TGTGCCAGCATACGACGGAGCGGGGGTGGCTCGATAAACAATGAGCAGTTCTTC
TRBJ2-7 15 - TRBD1 TRBV16 CASSPYRDRAYEQYF TGTGCCAGCAGCCCTTATCGGGACAGGGCGTACGAGCAGTACTTC
TRBJ1-1 14 - - TRBV2 CASSLSCENTEAFF TGTGCCAGCAGCCTAAGTTGCGAGAACACTGAAGCTTTCTTT
TRBJ2-3 12 - - TRBV20-1 CSERGSTDTQYF TGCAGTGAAAGGGGAAGCACAGATACGCAGTATTTT
TRBJ2-7 14 - - TRBV20-1 CSARPRAFSYEQYF TGCAGTGCTAGACCCCGGGCCTTCTCCTACGAGCAGTACTTC
TRBJ1-1 11 many - TRBV7-9 CASRGGTEAFF TGTGCCAGCAGGGGTGGCACTGAAGCTTTCTTT
TRBJ2-7 16 - TRBD1 TRBV25-1 CASSVSLGQGGWEQYF TGTGCCAGCAGTGTATCCCTGGGACAGGGGGGTTGGGAGCAGTACTTC
TRBJ2-5 15 - - TRBV15 CATSSLRGFMETQYF TGTGCCACCAGCAGTCTCAGGGGATTTATGGAGACCCAGTACTTC
TRBJ1-6 17 - TRBD1 TRBV7-9 CASSLRATDRGDSPLHF TGTGCCAGCAGCCTTAGAGCGACGGACAGGGGCGACTCACCCCTCCACTTT
TRBJ2-7 13 - - TRBV7-3 CASSPRDLREQYF TGTGCCAGTAGTCCCCGGGACCTCCGGGAGCAGTACTTC
TRBJ1-4 14 - - TRBV7-9 CASSHTSRGVKLFF TGTGCCAGCAGCCATACGTCGAGGGGGGTAAAACTGTTTTTT
TRBJ2-7 14 - - TRBV2 CASRFTPSSYEQYF TGTGCCAGCAGATTTACCCCGAGCTCCTACGAGCAGTACTTC